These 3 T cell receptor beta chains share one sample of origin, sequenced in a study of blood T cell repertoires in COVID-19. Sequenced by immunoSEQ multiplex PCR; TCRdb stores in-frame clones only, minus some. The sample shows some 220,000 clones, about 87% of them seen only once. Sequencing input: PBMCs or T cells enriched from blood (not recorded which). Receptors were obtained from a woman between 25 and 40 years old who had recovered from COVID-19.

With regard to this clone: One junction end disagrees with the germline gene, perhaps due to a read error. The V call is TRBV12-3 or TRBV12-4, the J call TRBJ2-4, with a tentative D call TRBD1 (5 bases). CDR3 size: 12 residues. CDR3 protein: CASSLVPGLPDF. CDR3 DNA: TGTGCCAGCAGTTTAGTCCCAGGGTTACCGGACTTC.

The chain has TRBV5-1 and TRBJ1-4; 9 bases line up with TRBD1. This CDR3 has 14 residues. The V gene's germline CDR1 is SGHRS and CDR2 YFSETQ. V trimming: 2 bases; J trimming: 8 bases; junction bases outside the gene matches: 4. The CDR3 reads CASSFGTGKEKLFF. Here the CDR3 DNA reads TGCGCCAGCAGCTTCGGGACAGGGAAGGAAAAACTGTTTTTT.

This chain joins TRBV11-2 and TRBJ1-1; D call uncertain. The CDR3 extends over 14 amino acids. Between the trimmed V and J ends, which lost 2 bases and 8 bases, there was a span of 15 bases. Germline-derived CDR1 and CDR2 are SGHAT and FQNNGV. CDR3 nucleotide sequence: TGTGCCAGCAGCTTAAGGGCAGGAGGGTCAGAAGCTTTCTTT. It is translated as CASSLRAGGSEAFF.